This T cell receptor (beta chain) was identified in a study of blood T cell repertoires in COVID-19. Turning to the study itself: Whether acute or convalescent, the COVID-19 samples came from the United States, Italy and Spain.

From germline, CDR1 is SGHNT and CDR2 YYREEE (reference sequence). The CDR3 has 15 residues. With 4 bases removed from V and 4 bases from J, the gap between germline ends came to 17 bases. Symptom resolution, clearance, or two negative PCRs marked the recovered donors of Cohort 3. Repertoires were generated with immunoSEQ multiplex PCR, while TCRdb's copy carries only in-frame clones and drops some. The sample records approximately 200,000 clones, more than 65% being singletons. The chain joins TRBV5-4 to TRBJ1-2; no clear D. The receptor comes from a man aged 35 to 55 who had recovered from COVID-19. The sequenced sample consisted of PBMCs or T cells enriched from blood (not recorded which). CDR3 region: CASSLASGTTYGYTF. In DNA, the CDR3 is TGTGCCAGCAGCCTCGCTTCTGGCACCACCTATGGCTACACCTTC.